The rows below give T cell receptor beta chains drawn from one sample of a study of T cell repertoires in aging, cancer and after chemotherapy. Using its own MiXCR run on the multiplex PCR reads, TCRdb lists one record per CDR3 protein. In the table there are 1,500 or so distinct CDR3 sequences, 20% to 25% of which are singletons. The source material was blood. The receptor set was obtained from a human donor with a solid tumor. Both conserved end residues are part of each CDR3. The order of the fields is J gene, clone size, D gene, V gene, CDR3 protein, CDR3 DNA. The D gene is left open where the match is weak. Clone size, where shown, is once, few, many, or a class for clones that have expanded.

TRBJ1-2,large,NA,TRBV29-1,CSVARGAYGYTF,TGCAGCGTTGCTCGGGGGGCTTATGGCTACACCTTC
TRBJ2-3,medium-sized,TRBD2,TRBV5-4,CASSYGTSGGTDTQYF,TGTGCCAGCAGCTACGGGACTAGCGGGGGGACAGATACGCAGTATTTT
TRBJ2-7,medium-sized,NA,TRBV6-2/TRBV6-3,CASRTPGAFSYEQYF,TGTGCCAGCAGGACCCCAGGGGCCTTCTCCTACGAGCAGTACTTC
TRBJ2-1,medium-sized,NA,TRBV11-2,CASSTRRDSLYNEQFF,TGTGCCAGCAGCACTCGGCGGGACAGCTTATACAATGAGCAGTTCTTC
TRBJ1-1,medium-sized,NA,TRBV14,CASSQLGRPDTEAFF,TGTGCCAGCAGCCAATTGGGTCGGCCAGACACTGAAGCTTTCTTT
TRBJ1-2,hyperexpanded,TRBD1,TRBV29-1,CSVDAYLGQGGYGYTF,TGCAGCGTTGACGCCTATTTAGGACAGGGTGGTTATGGCTACACCTTC
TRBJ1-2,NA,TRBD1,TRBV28,CASSHRDRRKYGYTF,TGTGCCAGCAGCCACCGGGACAGGAGAAAGTATGGCTACACCTTC
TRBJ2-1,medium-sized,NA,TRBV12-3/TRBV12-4,CASSSGAFSNEQFF,TGTGCCAGCAGTTCCGGGGCCTTTAGCAATGAGCAGTTCTTC
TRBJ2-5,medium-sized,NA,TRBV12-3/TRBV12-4,CASSFVLYQETQYF,TGTGCCAGCAGTTTTGTGTTATACCAAGAGACCCAGTACTTC
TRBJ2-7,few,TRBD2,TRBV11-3,CASSLGGLVPYEQYF,TGTGCCAGCAGCTTAGGGGGACTAGTGCCCTACGAGCAGTACTTC
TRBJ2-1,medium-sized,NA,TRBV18,CASSPTVYNEQFF,TGTGCCAGCTCACCTACAGTGTACAATGAGCAGTTCTTC
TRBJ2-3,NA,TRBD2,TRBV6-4,CASSGLAGDTQYF,TGTGCCAGCAGTGGACTAGCGGGAGATACGCAGTATTTT
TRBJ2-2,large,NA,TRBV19,CASRGRGDTGELFF,TGTGCCAGTAGGGGGCGAGGGGACACCGGGGAGCTGTTTTTT
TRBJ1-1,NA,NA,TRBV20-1,CSARAGEVTEAFF,TGCAGTGCTAGAGCAGGGGAGGTTACTGAAGCTTTCTTT
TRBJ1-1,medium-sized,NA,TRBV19,CASSMFSAYTEAFF,TGTGCCAGTAGTATGTTTAGCGCTTACACTGAAGCTTTCTTT
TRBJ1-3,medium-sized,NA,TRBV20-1,CSASRDINSGNTIYF,TGCAGTGCTAGCCGGGACATCAACTCTGGAAACACCATATATTTT
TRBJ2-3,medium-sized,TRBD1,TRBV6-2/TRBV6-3,CASSDRDRVSDTQYF,TGTGCCAGCAGCGACCGGGACAGGGTGTCAGATACGCAGTATTTT
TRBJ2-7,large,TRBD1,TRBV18,CASSQTGGSAYEQYF,TGTGCCAGCTCGCAAACAGGGGGCAGCGCCTACGAGCAGTACTTC
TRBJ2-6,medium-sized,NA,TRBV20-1,CSAEEGANVLTF,TGCAGTGCCGAAGAGGGGGCCAACGTCCTGACTTTC
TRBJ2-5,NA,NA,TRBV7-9,CASSLKETQYF,TGTGCCAGCAGCTTGAAAGAGACCCAGTACTTC
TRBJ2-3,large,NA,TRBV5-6,CASSFQGTDTQYF,TGTGCCAGCAGCTTTCAGGGGACGGATACGCAGTATTTT
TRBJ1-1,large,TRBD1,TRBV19,CATSTGGSNTEAFF,TGTGCCACCTCGACAGGGGGCTCGAACACTGAAGCTTTCTTT
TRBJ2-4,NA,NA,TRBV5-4,CASNPKGGNKNIQYF,TGTGCCAGCAACCCCAAGGGGGGGAACAAAAACATTCAGTACTTC
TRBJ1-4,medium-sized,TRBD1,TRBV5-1,CASSLDRGNEKLFF,TGCGCCAGCAGCTTGGACAGGGGTAATGAAAAACTGTTTTTT
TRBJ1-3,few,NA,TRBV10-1,CASSEGTLSGNTIYF,TGCGCCAGCAGTGAAGGGACGCTCTCTGGAAACACCATATATTTT
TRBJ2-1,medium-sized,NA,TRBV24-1,CATSQGSPNEQFF,TGTGCCACCAGTCAGGGGTCCCCTAATGAGCAGTTCTTC
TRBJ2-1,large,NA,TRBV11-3,CASSLAWDIQNEQFF,TGTGCCAGCAGCTTAGCTTGGGACATACAGAATGAGCAGTTCTTC
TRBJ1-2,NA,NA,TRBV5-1,CASSSVVVHGNYGYTF,TGCGCCAGCAGCTCGGTCGTGGTACATGGGAACTATGGCTACACCTTC
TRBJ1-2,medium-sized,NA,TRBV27,CASRSGSNWYYGYTF,TGTGCCAGCAGATCCGGGTCTAACTGGTACTATGGCTACACCTTC
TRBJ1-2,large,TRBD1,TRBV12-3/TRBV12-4,CASSRDRGLYGYTF,TGTGCCAGCAGTCGGGACAGGGGTCTATATGGCTACACCTTC
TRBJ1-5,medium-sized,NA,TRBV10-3,CAISSTTGGNQPQHF,TGTGCCATCTCAAGCACGACGGGGGGCAATCAGCCCCAGCATTTT
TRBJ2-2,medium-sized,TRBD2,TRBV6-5,CASSFSGTNTGELFF,TGTGCCAGCAGTTTTAGCGGGACGAACACCGGGGAGCTGTTTTTT
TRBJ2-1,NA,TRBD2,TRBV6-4,CASSGLAGSNEQFF,TGTGCCAGCAGTGGACTAGCGGGGAGCAATGAGCAGTTCTTC
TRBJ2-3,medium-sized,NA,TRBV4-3,CASSQDSHRTDTQYF,TGCGCCAGCAGCCAAGATAGCCATCGCACAGATACGCAGTATTTT
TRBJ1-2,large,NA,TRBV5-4,CASSLGGAPNYGYTF,TGTGCCAGCAGCTTGGGCGGGGCCCCAAACTATGGCTACACCTTC
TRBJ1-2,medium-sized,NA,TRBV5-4,CASSLDRVMGGYTF,TGTGCCAGCAGCTTGGACAGGGTGATGGGTGGCTACACCTTC
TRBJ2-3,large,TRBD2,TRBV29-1,CSVENPSGGGTDTQYF,TGCAGCGTTGAAAATCCTAGCGGGGGGGGCACAGATACGCAGTATTTT
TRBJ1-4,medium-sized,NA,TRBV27,CASSYAFATNEKLFF,TGTGCCAGCAGTTATGCATTTGCAACTAATGAAAAACTGTTTTTT
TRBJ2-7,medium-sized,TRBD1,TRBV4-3,CASSQDRTGVYEQYF,TGCGCCAGCAGCCAAGACAGGACAGGGGTCTACGAGCAGTACTTC
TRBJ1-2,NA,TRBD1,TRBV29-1,CSVGGTGGPLNYGYTF,TGCAGCGTTGGAGGGACAGGGGGCCCCCTGAACTATGGCTACACCTTC
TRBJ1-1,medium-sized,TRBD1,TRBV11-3,CASSLGQVAAEAFF,TGTGCCAGCAGCTTGGGACAGGTTGCGGCTGAAGCTTTCTTT
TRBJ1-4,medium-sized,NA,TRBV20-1,CSARGVGAGEKLFF,TGCAGTGCTAGAGGGGTGGGAGCGGGGGAAAAACTGTTTTTT
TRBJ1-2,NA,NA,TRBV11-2,CASSLGGGPYGYTF,TGTGCCAGCAGCTTAGGTGGGGGGCCATATGGCTACACCTTC
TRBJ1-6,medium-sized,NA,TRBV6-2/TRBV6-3,CASSWSTAFNSPLHF,TGTGCCAGCAGCTGGTCGACAGCCTTTAATTCACCCCTCCACTTT
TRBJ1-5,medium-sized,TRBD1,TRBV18,CASSLQGDRGNQPQHF,TGTGCCAGCTCCCTCCAGGGGGACAGGGGCAATCAGCCCCAGCATTTT
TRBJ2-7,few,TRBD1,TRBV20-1,CSARHSRDRGLREQYF,TGCAGTGCTAGACATTCTAGGGACAGAGGACTCCGCGAGCAGTACTTC
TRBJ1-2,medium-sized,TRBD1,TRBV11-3,CASSSTGTVNYGYTF,TGTGCCAGCAGCAGTACCGGGACAGTCAACTATGGCTACACCTTC
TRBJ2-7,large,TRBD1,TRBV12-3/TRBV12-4,CASSLTDRGEQYF,TGTGCCAGCAGTCTCACGGACAGGGGCGAGCAGTACTTC
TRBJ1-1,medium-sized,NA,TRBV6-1,CASSEAAAMNTEAFF,TGTGCCAGCAGTGAAGCTGCAGCCATGAACACTGAAGCTTTCTTT
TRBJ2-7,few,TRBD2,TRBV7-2,CASSLRGLAGPSSYEQYF,TGTGCCAGCAGCTTAAGGGGACTAGCGGGGCCTAGCTCCTACGAGCAGTACTTC
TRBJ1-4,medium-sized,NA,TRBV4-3,CASSQDRSGVGEKLFF,TGCGCCAGCAGCCAAGATCGCTCAGGGGTGGGAGAAAAACTGTTTTTT
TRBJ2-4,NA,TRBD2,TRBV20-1,CSARGVGAGNIQYF,TGCAGTGCTAGAGGGGTGGGAGCGGGGAACATTCAGTACTTC
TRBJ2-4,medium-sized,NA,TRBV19,CASSTQGALLAKNIQYF,TGTGCCAGTAGTACACAGGGAGCACTGCTGGCCAAAAACATTCAGTACTTC
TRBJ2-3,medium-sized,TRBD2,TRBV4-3,CASSQDPPGGGRADTQYF,TGCGCCAGCAGCCAAGATCCTCCCGGAGGCGGGAGGGCCGATACGCAGTATTTT
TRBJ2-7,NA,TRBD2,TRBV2,CASSEAAGGEQYF,TGTGCCAGCAGTGAAGCAGCGGGGGGGGAGCAGTACTTC
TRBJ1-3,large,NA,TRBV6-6,CGAEDGSLRNTIYF,TGTGGGGCGGAGGACGGAAGCCTAAGGAACACCATATATTTT
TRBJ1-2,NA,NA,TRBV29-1,CSVSWADKDTANYGYTF,TGCAGCGTAAGCTGGGCGGACAAGGACACAGCTAACTATGGCTACACCTTC
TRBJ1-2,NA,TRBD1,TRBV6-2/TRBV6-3,CASSSYGTGGAGGYTF,TGTGCCAGCAGTTCGTACGGGACAGGGGGCGCGGGCGGCTACACCTTC
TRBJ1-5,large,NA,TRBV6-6,CAAGSGLVAQHF,TGTGCCGCCGGGTCGGGCCTCGTGGCCCAGCATTTT
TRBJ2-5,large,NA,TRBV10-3,CAISDQGDQETQYF,TGTGCCATCAGCGACCAAGGGGACCAAGAGACCCAGTACTTC